One sample yielded the 23 T cell receptor beta chains listed below, sequenced in a study of CD8 T cells in Susac syndrome. Random hexamers were used to reverse transcribe an amount of roughly 0.45 to 1 ug RNA. TCRdb used MiXCR to reprocess the immunoSEQ multiplex PCR reads, holding one entry per CDR3 protein. The sample lists 75,000 to 95,000 distinct CDR3 sequences; around 96% were seen once. The specimen sequenced was CD8+ T cells from PBMCs. The origin of the receptors is a human donor with Susac syndrome.

The chain combines TRBV29-1 with TRBJ1-2; the D is unclear. The ends were cut back, 0 bases at V and 2 bases at J, with 13 bases in the middle. This CDR3 contains 15 residues. Germline V CDR1 and CDR2: SQVTM, ANQGSEA. CDR3 bases: TGCAGCGTTGAAGATCCCGGTCGAGGCAACTATGGCTACACCTTC. Translation: CSVEDPGRGNYGYTF.

The genes are TRBV30 and TRBJ1-1; maybe TRBD1 (5 bases). Trimming left V 0 bases short and J 6 bases short, with 11 bases between. This CDR3 has 13 amino acids. The germline CDR1 and CDR2 sequences are GTSNPN and SVGIG (reference sequence). The CDR3 DNA reads as TGTGCCTGGAGTGTACTGGGGGGTCCTGAAGCTTTCTTT. Translation: CAWSVLGGPEAFF.

The chain carries TRBV27 and TRBJ2-1; D is undetermined. Trimming pared 1 base from V and 6 bases from J, leaving 4 bases between. The CDR3 spans 12 residues. Germline values: CDR1 MNHEY, CDR2 SMNVEV (reference sequence). The CDR3 loop reads CASSLFGNEQFF. CDR3 sequence (DNA): TGTGCCAGCAGTTTATTCGGCAATGAGCAGTTCTTC.

The V and J genes are TRBV12-3 or TRBV12-4 and TRBJ2-5, with TRBD2 identical over 13 bases. CDR3 length equals 14 residues. The trim removed 5 bases at V and 8 bases at J, leaving 5 bases unmatched. The CDR3 DNA is TGTGCCAGCAGTCCGCCGGGACTAGCGGGAACCCAGTACTTC. This codes for CASSPPGLAGTQYF.

The CDR3 nucleotides are TGTGCCAGCACGGAGAACGTGAACACTGAAGCTTTCTTT. It encodes CASTENVNTEAFF. The chain links TRBV19 to TRBJ1-1; the D is unclear. The CDR3 has 13 residues. With 9 bases removed from V and 0 bases from J, the gap between germline ends came to 11 bases. The V gene's germline CDR1 is LNHDA and CDR2 SQIVND (reference sequence).

V and J are TRBV20-1 and TRBJ1-4, with D hard to call. This CDR3 region has 11 residues. In germline, CDR1 is DFQATT, CDR2 SNEGSKA (reference sequence). V was pared by 2 bases and J by 13 bases, with 11 bases between. CDR3 sequence: CSARLGRLLFF. The CDR3 nucleotides are TGCAGTGCTAGACTGGGAAGGTTACTGTTTTTT.

The gene calls are TRBV5-6 and TRBJ2-6; D may match TRBD1 or TRBD2 (5 bases each). Trimming shortened V by 10 bases and J by 2 bases, and 10 bases separated the two germline ends. Germline-derived CDR1 and CDR2 are SGHDT and YYEEEE. CDR3 length equals 13 residues. The CDR3 bases are TGTGCCTCGCAGGGAGCTGGGGCCAACGTCCTGACTTTC. It translates to CASQGAGANVLTF.

This chain joins TRBV27 and TRBJ1-2, with 7 bases lining up with TRBD1. Germline CDR1 reads MNHEY; CDR2 reads SMNVEV (reference sequence). This CDR3 is 14 amino acids long. V trimming: 6 bases; J trimming: 2 bases; junction bases outside the gene matches: 6. For the CDR3, the DNA is TGTGCCAGCAGCCGACAGGGCCGGAACTATGGCTACACCTTC. Translating gives CASSRQGRNYGYTF.

V gene TRBV3-1 combines with J gene TRBJ2-3; a weak D match, TRBD1 (5 bases). Germline V lookup: CDR1 LGHDT, CDR2 YNNKEL (reference sequence). V was trimmed by 0 bases and J by 1 base, leaving 17 bases between them. The CDR3 is 18 amino acids. CDR3: CASSQDRTPPYGTDTQYF. CDR3 bases: TGTGCCAGCAGCCAAGACAGGACACCGCCCTATGGCACAGATACGCAGTATTTT.

The rearrangement uses TRBV4-2 and TRBJ1-2; D perhaps matches TRBD1 (6 bases). There are 14 residues in the CDR3. V gave up 3 bases and J gave up 3 bases, with 11 bases separating them. Germline values: CDR1 LGHNA, CDR2 YNFKEQ. The CDR3 bases are TGTGCCAGCAGCCAGGGGGCGGGGGACTATGGCTACACCTTC. It yields the protein CASSQGAGDYGYTF.

The chain combines TRBV30 with TRBJ1-2; D is uncertain. The CDR3 contains 13 residues. Germline values: CDR1 GTSNPN, CDR2 SVGIG (reference sequence). V lost 0 bases and J 4 bases, leaving 9 bases between the germline ends. The CDR3 protein is CAWSVLGGYGYTF. The CDR3 DNA reads as TGTGCCTGGAGTGTACTTGGCGGCTATGGCTACACCTTC.

The J gene is TRBJ2-7, the V gene TRBV20-1; D ambiguous. Trimming left V 3 bases short and J 3 bases short, with 12 bases between. This CDR3 is 13 amino acids long. Germline CDR1 is DFQATT and CDR2 is SNEGSKA (reference sequence). The CDR3 protein is CSASQLGYYEQYF. The CDR3 nucleotides read TGCAGTGCTAGCCAATTGGGGTACTACGAGCAGTACTTC.

This sequence joins TRBV7-8 and TRBJ2-5, with 13 bases that match TRBD2. Germline CDR1 and CDR2: SGHVS and FQNEAQ. The trim removed 8 bases at V and 8 bases at J, leaving 8 bases unmatched. The CDR3 length is 14 residues. This chain's CDR3 is CASLQGLAGYTQYF. The CDR3 DNA reads TGTGCCAGCTTGCAGGGACTAGCGGGGTATACCCAGTACTTC.

This clonotype occurred once. The chain combines TRBV20-1 with TRBJ1-5; D unresolved. CDR3 length: 14 residues. Germline V gene sequence: CDR1 DFQATT, CDR2 SNEGSKA (reference sequence). With 5 bases removed from V and 2 bases from J, the gap between germline ends came to 13 bases. CDR3 protein: CSARVPEGNQPQHF. CDR3 DNA: TGCAGTGCTCGGGTCCCTGAGGGCAATCAGCCCCAGCATTTT.

This sequence joins TRBV7-3 and TRBJ2-5; D is perhaps TRBD2 (7 bases). Trimming stripped 5 bases from V and 5 bases from J, with 18 bases between. The CDR3 totals 15 residues. The germline CDR1 and CDR2 sequences are SGHTA and FQGTGA. CDR3 loop: CASSPPGASGETQYF. CDR3 nucleotide sequence: TGTGCCAGCAGCCCGCCAGGGGCTAGCGGTGAGACCCAGTACTTC. The whole variable domain, filled in from reference TRBV7-3 and TRBJ2-5, reads GAGVSQTPSNKVTEKGKYVELRCDPISGHTALYWYRQSLGQGPEFLIYFQGTGAADDSGLPNDRFFAVRPEGSVSTLKIQRTERGDSAVYLCASSPPGASGETQYFGPGTRLLVL.

This chain joins TRBV2 and TRBJ1-2; TRBD1 matches at 7 bases. Germline V gene sequence: CDR1 SNHLY, CDR2 FYNNEI. The CDR3 extends over 13 amino acids. J was trimmed by 1 base and V by 6 bases; bases with no gene match: 2. The CDR3 nucleotides are TGTGCCAGCAGCCGGGACAGTAACTATGGCTACACCTTC. Translation: CASSRDSNYGYTF.

The rearrangement uses TRBV21-1 and TRBJ1-2; TRBD1 is the table's D call, not checked against the DNA. TRBV21-1 is an annotated pseudogene. The CDR3 sequence is 16 residues long. The CDR3 DNA follows: TGTGCCAGCAGCTCCCCGAGGGGGGGCGTTAACTATGGCTACACCTTC. Amino acid sequence: CASSSPRGGVNYGYTF.

The rearrangement uses TRBV4-3 and TRBJ2-2; possible D gene TRBD2, 6 bases. The V and J ends lost 5 bases and 2 bases respectively, with 12 bases between them. Germline V gene lookup returns CDR1 LGHNA and CDR2 YSLEER. The CDR3 has 15 amino acids. CDR3 sequence reads: CASSGRDLNTGELFF. The CDR3 DNA reads TGCGCCAGCAGCGGACGGGACTTAAACACCGGGGAGCTGTTTTTT.

This chain connects TRBV5-4 to TRBJ1-1, with unresolved D. CDR1 and CDR2 (germline): SGHNT, YYREEE (reference sequence). CDR3 length: 15 amino acids. Trimming stripped 4 bases from V and 1 base from J, with 14 bases between. In DNA, the CDR3 is TGTGCCAGCAGCCCTCCCCACGGGGAGAACACTGAAGCTTTCTTT. Translation: CASSPPHGENTEAFF.

This clonotype was counted once. J is TRBJ2-7 and V is TRBV4-2; the D is unclear. From germline, CDR1 is LGHNA and CDR2 YNFKEQ. V lost 3 bases and J 2 bases, leaving 11 bases between the germline ends. This CDR3 is 14 amino acids long. CDR3 sequence (DNA): TGTGCCAGCAGCCAGATCGGACCCACCTACGAGCAGTACTTC. It specifies CASSQIGPTYEQYF.

This chain joins TRBV4-3 and TRBJ2-5, with D perhaps TRBD2 (6 bases). The V and J ends lost 0 bases and 2 bases respectively, with 10 bases between them. The CDR3 contains 15 residues. Germline CDR1 LGHNA, CDR2 YSLEER. CDR3 nucleotide sequence: TGCGCCAGCAGCCAAGATTGGGCGGGGCAAGAGACCCAGTACTTC. Its protein product is CASSQDWAGQETQYF.

This clonotype was detected only once. The rearrangement joins TRBV29-1 to TRBJ1-4; TRBD1 is a possible D gene (5 bases). Germline CDR1 and CDR2: SQVTM and ANQGSEA. The CDR3 extends over 12 amino acids. Trimming took 7 bases from V and 8 from J, leaving 14 bases between them. The CDR3: CSGGRDREKLFF. DNA for the CDR3: TGCAGCGGAGGAAGAGACAGAGAAAAACTGTTTTTT.

The chain recombines TRBV30 with TRBJ1-5, with 10 bases fitting TRBD1. The ends lost 1 base at V and 1 base at J; junction bases unmatched: 1. The CDR3 has 15 residues. Per germline, CDR1 GTSNPN and CDR2 SVGIG (reference sequence). CDR3 sequence reads: CAWSAGQGSNQPQHF. The CDR3 DNA reads TGTGCCTGGAGTGCGGGACAGGGGAGCAATCAGCCCCAGCATTTT. The full variable domain, with the rest looked up from reference TRBV30 and TRBJ1-5, is SQTIHQWPATLVQPVGSPLSLECTVEGTSNPNLYWYRQAAGRGLQLLFYSVGIGQISSEVPQNLSASRPQDRQFILSSKKLLLSDSGFYLCAWSAGQGSNQPQHFGDGTRLSIL.